Below are 17 T cell receptor beta chains sequenced from a single sample in a study of T-cell memory formation after mild COVID-19. TCRdb independently ran MiXCR on the 5' RACE reads; one entry per CDR3 protein. The table lists roughly 550,000 distinct CDR3 sequences, about a fifth of them singletons. Material: PBMCs or a T cell subset sorted from them (not recorded which). These receptors were obtained from an adult woman who had mild COVID-19 (a few samples of this study predate the infection). Cell type and time point are not known.

CDR3 sequence (DNA): TGCGCCAGCAGCCGGAGAGGACAGGGCTACAATGAGCAGTTCTTC. Its protein product is CASSRRGQGYNEQFF. V gene TRBV5-1 combines with J gene TRBJ2-1; 8 nucleotides line up with TRBD1. V shed 4 bases and J 3 bases; nucleotides not matched to a gene: 6. There are 15 residues in the CDR3. Per germline, CDR1 SGHRS and CDR2 YFSETQ.

This rearrangement joins TRBV27 to TRBJ1-1; possibly TRBD1 for D (6 bases). The CDR3 sequence is 15 residues long. Trimming removed 6 bases from V and 10 bases from J, with 24 bases in between. Germline CDR1 reads MNHEY; CDR2 reads SMNVEV (reference sequence). In DNA form, the CDR3 reads TGTGCCAGCAGACCCTTGACCGCACAGGGAGGATCAGCTTTCTTT. Amino acids: CASRPLTAQGGSAFF.

This rearrangement joins TRBV18 to TRBJ1-2; 10 bases agree with TRBD1. The CDR3 has 17 amino acids. Looked up from germline, CDR1 is KGHSH and CDR2 is LQKENI. The trim removed 3 bases at V and 4 bases at J, leaving 11 bases unmatched. This CDR3 reads CASSPVQGTGVAYGYTF. The CDR3 bases are TGTGCCAGCTCACCCGTACAAGGGACAGGGGTTGCCTATGGCTACACCTTC.

V usage is TRBV7-9 and J usage is TRBJ2-7; 9 nucleotides line up with TRBD2. V dropped 2 bases and J dropped 3; count of bases not matched to a gene: 5. The germline V gene encodes CDR1 SEHNR and CDR2 FQNEAQ (reference sequence). The CDR3 loop spans 15 amino acids. The CDR3, as DNA: TGTGCCAGCAGCTTATTGACTAGCGGCTACTACGAGCAGTACTTC. The encoded protein is CASSLLTSGYYEQYF.

The chain couples TRBV30 to TRBJ2-7; D may be TRBD1 or TRBD2 (6 bases each). Germline CDR1 and CDR2: GTSNPN and SVGIG (reference sequence). The V end was cut by 0 bases, the J end by 6 bases, with 12 bases between. CDR3 size: 13 residues. This CDR3 is CAWSVGGGLEQYF. The CDR3 nucleotides are TGTGCCTGGAGTGTCGGTGGGGGGCTCGAGCAGTACTTC. Full variable domain (remainder filled in from reference TRBV30 and TRBJ2-7): SQTIHQWPATLVQPVGSPLSLECTVEGTSNPNLYWYRQAAGRGLQLLFYSVGIGQISSEVPQNLSASRPQDRQFILSSKKLLLSDSGFYLCAWSVGGGLEQYFGPGTRLTVT.

This chain links TRBV12-3 or TRBV12-4 with TRBJ2-7, with 12 bases lining up with TRBD2. Unmatched junction bases numbered 2, after V lost 6 bases and J lost 2 bases. The CDR3 contains 14 residues. Here the CDR3 DNA reads TGTGCCAGCAGGCTAGCGGGGGGGACCTACGAGCAGTACTTC. Translating it yields CASRLAGGTYEQYF.

The rearrangement uses TRBV9 and TRBJ2-5; D gene uncertain. CDR1 SGDLS and CDR2 YYNGEE come from the germline V gene. The V gene lost 2 bases and the J gene lost 4 bases, with 6 bases spanning the gap. This CDR3 has 12 amino acids. The CDR3: CASSVVGETQYF. Here the CDR3 DNA reads TGTGCCAGCAGCGTGGTAGGAGAGACCCAGTACTTC.

The rearrangement links TRBV12-3 or TRBV12-4 to TRBJ1-1, with 7 bases identical to TRBD1. The CDR3 length is 14 residues. V shed 4 bases and J 3 bases; nucleotides not matched to a gene: 5. CDR3 in DNA: TGTGCCAGCAGTTGGAGGGGGCGGGACACTGAAGCTTTCTTT. As protein: CASSWRGRDTEAFF.

V usage is TRBV20-1 and J usage is TRBJ2-7; D possibly corresponds to TRBD2 (5 bases). The CDR3 is 13 amino acids. Trimming stripped 3 bases from V and 0 bases from J, with 9 bases between. Germline V gene sequence: CDR1 DFQATT, CDR2 SNEGSKA (reference sequence). CDR3 DNA sequence: TGCAGTGCTAGCGATAGCGTCTCCTACGAGCAGTACTTC. Amino acid sequence: CSASDSVSYEQYF.

The CDR3 coding sequence is TGTGCCAGCAGCCCGGGACTAGGCGGTTTTGATGAGCAGTTCTTC. Protein sequence: CASSPGLGGFDEQFF. V gene TRBV7-9 combines with J gene TRBJ2-1; 8 bases match TRBD2. The V and J ends lost 5 bases and 8 bases, in that order; junction bases with no gene match: 11. CDR3 size: 15 residues. CDR1 is SEHNR and CDR2 is FQNEAQ in the germline V gene (reference sequence).

This clonotype was found a few times. The chain carries TRBV3-1 and TRBJ2-1, with D tentatively TRBD1 (5 bases). Germline CDR1 LGHDT, CDR2 YNNKEL (reference sequence). The CDR3 is 15 amino acids. The V and J ends lost 0 bases and 1 base respectively, with 7 bases between them. This CDR3 is CASSQEAGSYNEQFF. The CDR3 coding sequence is TGTGCCAGCAGCCAAGAGGCAGGGTCCTACAATGAGCAGTTCTTC.

This rearrangement joins TRBV4-2 to TRBJ2-2; 12 bases line up with TRBD2. The ends lost 0 bases at V and 5 bases at J; junction bases unmatched: 10. Germline V gene sequence: CDR1 LGHNA, CDR2 YNFKEQ. The CDR3 sequence is 19 residues long. Here the CDR3 DNA reads TGTGCCAGCAGCCAAGACCCGGGGACTAGCGGGTTACCTACCGGGGAGCTGTTTTTT. It specifies CASSQDPGTSGLPTGELFF.

This clonotype was seen more than once but under ten times. The V and J genes are TRBV30 and TRBJ1-1; tentatively, D is TRBD1 (6 bases). The CDR3 runs 13 residues. The germline CDR1 and CDR2 sequences are GTSNPN and SVGIG (reference sequence). Trimming left V 0 bases short and J 10 bases short, with 15 bases between. CDR3 protein: CAWSVVAGQGAFF. CDR3 nucleotide sequence: TGTGCCTGGAGTGTCGTGGCGGGACAAGGAGCTTTCTTT.

This rearrangement joins TRBV2 to TRBJ1-6, with 7 positions matching TRBD1. V shed 7 bases, J shed 1 base, and the junction held 4 bases outside the gene matches. Germline CDR1 SNHLY, CDR2 FYNNEI. This CDR3 region has 15 residues. The CDR3 nucleotides are TGTGCCAGCAAGTCACAGGGGTCCTATAATTCACCCCTCCACTTT. Its translation: CASKSQGSYNSPLHF.

The chain joins TRBV7-3 to TRBJ2-7; D is ambiguous. This CDR3 is 14 amino acids long. CDR1 and CDR2 (germline): SGHTA, FQGTGA. V lost 3 bases and J lost 2, with 11 bases in between. The CDR3 sequence: CASSFDGTTYEQYF. In DNA form, the CDR3 reads TGTGCCAGCAGCTTTGACGGAACTACCTACGAGCAGTACTTC. Supplemented by reference TRBV7-3 and TRBJ2-7, the full variable domain reads GAGVSQTPSNKVTEKGKYVELRCDPISGHTALYWYRQSLGQGPEFLIYFQGTGAADDSGLPNDRFFAVRPEGSVSTLKIQRTERGDSAVYLCASSFDGTTYEQYFGPGTRLTVT.

This clonotype occurred many times. The chain carries TRBV10-3 and TRBJ2-2, with a tentative D call TRBD1 (6 bases). CDR1 ENHRY and CDR2 SYGVKD come from the germline V gene. Between the trimmed V and J ends, which lost 4 bases and 1 base, there was a span of 13 bases. This CDR3 spans 16 amino acids. CDR3 residues: CAISGPSGQNTGELFF. The CDR3 DNA reads as TGTGCCATCAGTGGACCTTCGGGACAGAACACCGGGGAGCTGTTTTTT.

This clonotype was counted between two and nine times. CDR3 bases: TGTGCCAGCAGGGAACTATTGGGGGCGAGTGGCTACACCTTC. Translated: CASRELLGASGYTF. The rearrangement links TRBV27 to TRBJ1-2, with a possible D match to TRBD1 (6 bases). V dropped 6 bases and J dropped 7 bases, with 18 bases sitting between them. This CDR3 spans 14 amino acids. Germline V gene sequence: CDR1 MNHEY, CDR2 SMNVEV (reference sequence).